These 26 T cell receptor beta chains were all obtained from the same sample, sequenced in a study of regulatory T cells in long-lasting Graves disease. Researchers made TCR beta libraries by using iRepertoire HTBI primers and running Arm-PCR on CDR3 regions. TCRdb re-derived calls from the multiplex PCR reads in MiXCR, one entry per CDR3 protein. The data hold approximately 210,000 distinct CDR3 sequences, with about 16% observed a single time. Time point indicated: newly diagnosed GD, antithyroid drugs for less than 3 months. The TCR library was made from RNA extracted from PBMCs. The sequencing here drew on peripheral blood mononuclear cells (PBMCs), taken at new diagnosis, from a patient treated with antithyroid drugs. These receptors were obtained from a female donor with Graves disease.

V and J are TRBV2 and TRBJ2-7; 15 nucleotides agree with TRBD2. CDR3 size: 17 residues. V shed 4 bases, J shed 4 bases, and the junction held 8 bases outside the gene matches. CDR1 SNHLY and CDR2 FYNNEI come from the germline V gene. Here the CDR3 reads CASSARTSGRAGYEQYF. The CDR3 region has the DNA TGTGCCAGCAGTGCAAGGACTAGCGGGAGGGCCGGGTACGAGCAGTACTTC.

J is TRBJ2-3 and V is TRBV9; TRBD2 matches at 16 bases. The CDR3 extends over 19 amino acids. V shed 0 bases, J shed 1 base, and the junction held 5 bases outside the gene matches. Germline-derived CDR1 and CDR2 are SGDLS and YYNGEE. This CDR3 reads CASSVEGTSGRAGTDTQYF. The CDR3 DNA reads TGTGCCAGCAGCGTAGAGGGGACTAGCGGGAGGGCCGGCACAGATACGCAGTATTTT.

This clonotype was counted at least ten times. This chain connects TRBV7-9 to TRBJ2-5; 9 bases match TRBD2. J gave up 5 bases and V 1 base, and 5 bases lay outside the gene matches. This CDR3 contains 15 residues. Germline values: CDR1 SEHNR, CDR2 FQNEAQ (reference sequence). CDR3 loop: CASSLVAGGDETQYF. The CDR3 nucleotides are TGTGCCAGCAGCTTAGTTGCGGGAGGGGACGAGACCCAGTACTTC.

This clonotype has at least ten counts. The V call is TRBV19, the J call TRBJ2-3; unclear D gene. Germline V lookup: CDR1 LNHDA, CDR2 SQIVND (reference sequence). Between the trimmed V and J ends, which lost 3 bases and 1 base, there was a span of 8 bases. The CDR3 extends over 14 amino acids. The chain's CDR3 is CASSIWSGTDTQYF. In DNA, the CDR3 is TGTGCCAGTAGTATCTGGAGTGGCACAGATACGCAGTATTTT.

This clonotype was recorded many times. The chain uses TRBV7-2 and TRBJ2-5; no clear D gene. This CDR3 comprises 14 residues. Germline assignment: CDR1 SGHTA and CDR2 FQGNSA. V was cut by 1 base and J by 5 bases, with 11 bases left in between. The CDR3 bases are TGTGCCAGCAGCTTAGGTGGGGTGGGGGAGACCCAGTACTTC. Protein: CASSLGGVGETQYF.

The sample holds many counts of this clonotype. J is TRBJ1-5 and V is TRBV19; 9 bases are a match to TRBD1. Trimming took 3 bases from V and 4 from J; bases not matched to a gene: 10. Germline V lookup: CDR1 LNHDA, CDR2 SQIVND (reference sequence). The CDR3 extends over 17 amino acids. This CDR3 is CASSIRGQGWRNQPQHF. The CDR3 DNA follows: TGTGCCAGTAGTATTCGTGGACAGGGGTGGCGGAATCAGCCCCAGCATTTT.

This clonotype has at least ten counts. The chain uses TRBV19 and TRBJ1-4; D gene uncertain. Germline-derived CDR1 and CDR2 are LNHDA and SQIVND (reference sequence). The CDR3 covers 13 residues. Trimming took off 4 bases at V and 8 bases at J, with 11 bases between the two ends. The CDR3 loop reads CASSNGPGEKLFF. The CDR3 DNA is TGTGCCAGTAGTAACGGACCGGGGGAAAAACTGTTTTTT.

Many counts were recorded for this clonotype. The genes are TRBV5-1 and TRBJ2-1; 15 bases agree with TRBD2. The CDR3 covers 19 residues. Germline CDR1 reads SGHRS; CDR2 reads YFSETQ. V shed 2 bases and J 0 bases; nucleotides not matched to a gene: 6. The chain's CDR3 is CASSFLGLAGGSSYNEQFF. The CDR3 nucleotides read TGCGCCAGCAGCTTTTTGGGACTAGCGGGGGGTAGCTCCTACAATGAGCAGTTCTTC.

The chain links TRBV30 to TRBJ1-1; D is possibly TRBD1 (5 bases). Germline CDR1 reads GTSNPN; CDR2 reads SVGIG (reference sequence). Trimming removed 3 bases from V and 10 bases from J, with 18 bases in between. This CDR3 has 13 residues. CDR3 DNA sequence: TGTGCCTGGAGGAATACAGGACTTGGGAGAGCTTTCTTT. This codes for CAWRNTGLGRAFF.

This clonotype was counted many times. The chain couples TRBV28 to TRBJ1-1; D remains unclear. The CDR3 spans 15 residues. Germline loops: CDR1 MDHEN, CDR2 SYDVKM. The V end was cut by 5 bases, the J end by 0 bases, with 13 bases between. The CDR3 bases are TGTGCCAGCAGTCCGAGTGGAGGAATGAACACTGAAGCTTTCTTT. Its protein is CASSPSGGMNTEAFF.

The chain uses TRBV28 and TRBJ2-3; 8 nucleotides line up with TRBD2. CDR1 is MDHEN, CDR2 SYDVKM, per germline. There are 17 residues in the CDR3. J lost 3 bases, V lost 2 bases, and 10 bases had no gene match. CDR3 amino acids: CASSLGSGKWVTDTQYF. CDR3 bases: TGTGCCAGCAGTTTAGGTAGCGGGAAGTGGGTGACAGATACGCAGTATTTT.

As regards this clonotype: This may be a read error, as it is one base from a much larger clone. This chain joins TRBV11-1 and TRBJ1-5; D gene ambiguous. This CDR3 contains 13 residues. CDR1 and CDR2 from the germline V gene are SGHAT and FQDESV (reference sequence). Written as DNA, the CDR3 is TGTGCCAGCAGCCTAGACAACGGGCAGCCCCGGCATTTT. It encodes CASSLDNGQPRHF. Complete variable domain (other parts from reference TRBV11-1 and TRBJ1-5): EAEVAQSPRYKITEKSQAVAFWCDPISGHATLYWYRQILGQGPELLVQFQDESVVDDSQLPKDRFSAERLKGVDSTLKIQPAELGDSAMYLCASSLDNGQPRHFGDGTRLSIL.

This clonotype was seen many times. The J gene is TRBJ2-3, the V gene TRBV18; D unresolved. Germline lookup yields CDR1 KGHSH and CDR2 LQKENI. This CDR3 is 16 amino acids long. With 3 bases removed from V and 2 bases from J, the gap between germline ends came to 15 bases. The CDR3 nucleotides are TGTGCCAGCTCACCGAGTAGTCAGTCTCTCACAGATACGCAGTATTTT. Protein: CASSPSSQSLTDTQYF. Supplemented by reference TRBV18 and TRBJ2-3, the full variable domain reads NAGVMQNPRHLVRRRGQEARLRCSPMKGHSHVYWYRQLPEEGLKFMVYLQKENIIDESGMPKERFSAEFPKEGPSILRIQQVVRGDSAAYFCASSPSSQSLTDTQYFGPGTRLTVL.

Many counts were recorded for this clonotype. V usage is TRBV27 and J usage is TRBJ1-1; no firm D call. The CDR3 spans 14 residues. Trimming took 1 base from V and 3 from J, leaving 9 bases between them. Germline loops: CDR1 MNHEY, CDR2 SMNVEV (reference sequence). The DNA of the CDR3 is TGTGCCAGCAGTTTATTTGGTTCGCACACTGAAGCTTTCTTT. This translates into CASSLFGSHTEAFF.

This CDR3 is CASSLGVTQETQYF. For the CDR3, the DNA is TGTGCCAGCAGCTTAGGGGTCACCCAAGAGACCCAGTACTTC. This chain links TRBV11-2 with TRBJ2-5; D is ambiguous. V shed 1 base and J shed 1 base, with 7 bases lying between them. This CDR3 comprises 14 residues. Germline values: CDR1 SGHAT, CDR2 FQNNGV.

This clonotype was seen more than once but under ten times. The J gene is TRBJ2-5, the V gene TRBV5-1; perhaps TRBD1 as D (6 bases). The CDR3 length is 15 residues. CDR1 and CDR2 (germline): SGHRS, YFSETQ. The V end lost 4 bases, the J end lost 2 bases, and 15 bases lay between the germline ends. CDR3 DNA sequence: TGCGCCAGCAGCCCGATGAAGGGGGAACAAGAGACCCAGTACTTC. Its translation: CASSPMKGEQETQYF.

This clonotype was detected many times. The rearrangement joins TRBV27 to TRBJ1-3, with D hard to call. This CDR3 comprises 14 residues. Germline V gene sequence: CDR1 MNHEY, CDR2 SMNVEV (reference sequence). V lost 3 bases and J lost 4, with 10 bases in between. CDR3 sequence: CASSFVGPGNTIYF. The DNA of the CDR3 is TGTGCCAGCAGTTTTGTGGGTCCCGGAAACACCATATATTTT.

This clonotype was picked up a small number of times. In this CDR3 the conserved last residue, phenylalanine or tryptophan, is missing, so a read error is likely. The chain combines TRBV10-3 with TRBJ2-7, with a tentative D call TRBD2 (6 bases). V shed 3 bases and J shed 6 bases, with 9 bases lying between them. The germline V gene has CDR1 ENHRY and CDR2 SYGVKD. The CDR3 loop spans 12 amino acids. CDR3 in amino acids: CAISEGTFEQYL. The CDR3, as DNA: TGTGCCATCAGTGAAGGGACTTTCGAGCAGTACCTC.

This sequence joins TRBV30 and TRBJ2-7; 11 nucleotides match TRBD2. J lost 4 bases, V lost 0 bases, and 11 bases had no gene match. This CDR3 contains 17 residues. The germline gives CDR1 GTSNPN, CDR2 SVGIG (reference sequence). The CDR3 protein is CAWSVPFSGRAGYEQYF. The CDR3, as DNA: TGTGCCTGGAGTGTTCCCTTTAGCGGGAGGGCCGGGTACGAGCAGTACTTC.

This clonotype was counted many times. The chain has TRBV30 and TRBJ1-1, with D tentatively TRBD1 (6 bases). Germline lookup yields CDR1 GTSNPN and CDR2 SVGIG (reference sequence). CDR3 length: 15 amino acids. The V and J ends lost 2 bases and 1 base respectively, with 14 bases between them. CDR3 sequence: CAWSPTGWRNTEAFF. The CDR3 DNA follows: TGTGCCTGGAGTCCCACAGGGTGGAGGAACACTGAAGCTTTCTTT. Combining the CDR3 with reference TRBV30 and TRBJ1-1 gives the whole variable domain SQTIHQWPATLVQPVGSPLSLECTVEGTSNPNLYWYRQAAGRGLQLLFYSVGIGQISSEVPQNLSASRPQDRQFILSSKKLLLSDSGFYLCAWSPTGWRNTEAFFGQGTRLTVV.

CDR3 in amino acids: CASSEGRTGYGYTF. The CDR3 DNA is TGTGCCAGCAGCGAGGGGAGGACAGGGTATGGCTACACCTTC. V usage is TRBV2 and J usage is TRBJ1-2; 8 positions match TRBD1. V gave up 6 bases and J gave up 5 bases; unmatched junction bases: 8. Per the germline V gene, CDR1 is SNHLY and CDR2 is FYNNEI. The CDR3 contains 14 residues. Drawing the rest from reference TRBV2 and TRBJ1-2, the complete variable domain is EPEVTQTPSHQVTQMGQEVILRCVPISNHLYFYWYRQILGQKVEFLVSFYNNEISEKSEIFDDQFSVERPDGSNFTLKIRSTKLEDSAMYFCASSEGRTGYGYTFGSGTRLTVV.

This clonotype was detected a few times. V gene TRBV4-2 combines with J gene TRBJ1-4, with TRBD1 identical over 9 bases. This CDR3 is 15 amino acids long. Germline V gene lookup returns CDR1 LGHNA and CDR2 YNFKEQ. V dropped 4 bases and J dropped 8; count of bases not matched to a gene: 8. CDR3 region: CASSRSTGGYEKLFF. CDR3 coding DNA: TGTGCCAGCAGCCGGTCGACAGGGGGTTACGAAAAACTGTTTTTT.

This clonotype was observed at least ten times. V is TRBV20-1 and J is TRBJ2-1, with D uncertain. Germline V gene sequence: CDR1 DFQATT, CDR2 SNEGSKA (reference sequence). V was trimmed by 6 bases and J by 0 bases, leaving 9 bases between them. The CDR3 runs to 13 residues. The CDR3 here is CSAQRSSYNEQFF. The CDR3 DNA reads TGCAGTGCACAACGGAGCTCCTACAATGAGCAGTTCTTC.

This clonotype was recorded at least ten times. This sequence joins TRBV27 and TRBJ2-3; 10 bases match TRBD2. J was trimmed by 0 bases and V by 0 bases; bases with no gene match: 6. CDR3 length: 18 amino acids. Germline V CDR1 and CDR2: MNHEY, SMNVEV (reference sequence). The CDR3 is CASSLSHTTSGSTDTQYF. For the CDR3, the DNA is TGTGCCAGCAGTTTATCGCACACGACTAGCGGGAGCACAGATACGCAGTATTTT.

V and J are TRBV11-3 and TRBJ2-1; TRBD1 aligns across 7 bases. The trim removed 1 base at V and 6 bases at J, leaving 15 bases unmatched. This CDR3 contains 18 residues. Germline CDR1 reads SGHNT; CDR2 reads YENEEA. The CDR3 spells CASSLGGASDRRGNEQFF. The CDR3 DNA reads as TGTGCCAGCAGCTTAGGAGGGGCTTCGGACAGGAGAGGCAATGAGCAGTTCTTC.

This clonotype is a singleton in its sample. Since a much larger clone is just one base distant, this may be a read error. The genes are TRBV6-2 or TRBV6-3 and TRBJ2-3; 8 bases fit TRBD1. CDR1 and CDR2 (germline): MNHEY, SVGEGT. The ends lost 6 bases at V and 6 bases at J; junction bases unmatched: 23. The CDR3 spans 19 residues. In DNA, the CDR3 is TGTGCCAGCAGCCTAAGCCCCGGGGGCAGGGGGCGGAGAAGGGATACGCAGTATTTT. This gives the protein CASSLSPGGRGRRRDTQYF.